The rows below give T cell receptor beta chains drawn from one sample of a study of CD8 T cells in Susac syndrome. TCRdb fed the immunoSEQ multiplex PCR reads into MiXCR, producing one record per CDR3 protein. The sample contains some 300,000 distinct CDR3 sequences, 70% to 90% of which appear only once. The sequenced sample consisted of CD8+ T cells from PBMCs. The source of these receptors is a human donor with multiple sclerosis. CDR3s include the opening cysteine and the closing phenylalanine or tryptophan. Each record gives: V gene, D gene, J gene, clone size, CDR3 protein, CDR3 DNA. The D gene is left open where the match is weak. Rows give clone size only sometimes, using once, few, many, or a class for an expanded clone.

TRBV7-9	TRBD2	TRBJ2-1	-	CASRTSGRSNEQFF	TGTGCCAGCAGGACGAGCGGGAGGTCGAATGAGCAGTTCTTC
TRBV4-3	-	TRBJ2-7	-	CASSRVSGYEQYF	TGCGCCAGCAGCCGAGTTAGCGGCTACGAGCAGTACTTC
TRBV10-1	-	TRBJ2-2	-	CASSVFRTGELFF	TGCGCCAGCAGTGTTTTTAGGACCGGGGAGCTGTTTTTT
TRBV11-2	TRBD1	TRBJ1-4	-	CASSTPRDSGNEKLFF	TGTGCCAGCAGTACACCCCGGGACAGCGGTAATGAAAAACTGTTTTTT
TRBV11-1	-	TRBJ1-1	-	CASSPLGYTEAFF	TGTGCCAGCAGCCCACTAGGGTACACTGAAGCTTTCTTT
TRBV4-3	TRBD1	TRBJ2-7	-	CASSQDPGQWVGEQYF	TGCGCCAGCAGCCAAGATCCGGGACAGTGGGTGGGCGAGCAGTACTTC
TRBV9	-	TRBJ2-7	few	CASSVGLRGYEQYF	TGTGCCAGCAGCGTAGGACTGCGGGGCTACGAGCAGTACTTC
TRBV7-9	TRBD1	TRBJ2-7	-	CASSSGTGLYEQYF	TGTGCCAGCAGCTCCGGGACAGGGCTCTACGAGCAGTACTTC
TRBV27	TRBD2	TRBJ2-7	once	CASSSLLAGHEQYF	TGTGCCAGCAGTTCGTTACTAGCGGGTCACGAGCAGTACTTC
TRBV16	-	TRBJ1-1	-	CASSQLDIFAEAFF	TGTGCCAGCAGCCAATTAGATATTTTCGCTGAAGCTTTCTTT
TRBV4-3	-	TRBJ2-3	-	CASSQAQGSPWADTQYF	TGCGCCAGCAGCCAAGCCCAGGGTTCACCCTGGGCGGATACGCAGTATTTT
TRBV28	-	TRBJ2-7	-	CASSIPLGSYEQYF	TGTGCCAGCAGTATCCCACTAGGATCCTACGAGCAGTACTTC
TRBV27	TRBD2	TRBJ2-7	-	CASSWGTAGVAEQYF	TGTGCCAGCAGTTGGGGTACAGCGGGAGTAGCCGAGCAGTACTTC
TRBV7-2	-	TRBJ2-7	-	CASSLSTAREQYF	TGTGCCAGCAGCTTAAGTACCGCACGGGAGCAGTACTTC
TRBV19	TRBD1	TRBJ1-1	-	CASSEGGWYTEAFF	TGTGCCAGTAGTGAAGGGGGCTGGTACACTGAAGCTTTCTTT
TRBV6-5	-	TRBJ1-1	-	CASTTPGGVTEAFF	TGTGCCAGCACTACACCCGGGGGAGTCACTGAAGCTTTCTTT
TRBV2	-	TRBJ2-3	-	CASGEIAVGGTDTQYF	TGTGCCAGCGGCGAAATAGCGGTTGGGGGAACAGATACGCAGTATTTT
TRBV15	TRBD1	TRBJ1-1	-	CATSGSRGGRMAEAFF	TGTGCCACCTCCGGGAGCAGGGGGGGGAGAATGGCTGAAGCTTTCTTT
TRBV7-9	-	TRBJ2-1	-	CASSSIASGREDEQFF	TGTGCCAGCAGCTCTATAGCGTCAGGCCGCGAGGATGAGCAGTTCTTC
TRBV9	TRBD1	TRBJ2-7	-	CASSPETGLWDDEQYF	TGTGCCAGCAGCCCGGAGACAGGGTTGTGGGATGACGAGCAGTACTTC
TRBV19	TRBD2	TRBJ2-7	-	CASSIQGTSGYYEQYF	TGTGCCAGTAGTATACAAGGGACTAGCGGGTACTACGAGCAGTACTTC
TRBV6-1	-	TRBJ1-2	-	CASRDSPGHPDF	TGTGCCAGCAGAGATTCGCCCGGACATCCCGACTTC
TRBV27	TRBD2	TRBJ2-1	-	CASSGETSGRSYNEQFF	TGTGCCAGCAGTGGAGAGACTAGCGGGAGGTCTTACAATGAGCAGTTCTTC
TRBV9	-	TRBJ1-1	once	CASSVAGLNTEAFF	TGTGCCAGCAGCGTAGCTGGGCTGAACACTGAAGCTTTCTTT
TRBV30	-	TRBJ2-5	-	CACPTTGEETQYF	TGTGCCTGCCCCACCACTGGAGAAGAGACCCAGTACTTC
TRBV27	-	TRBJ1-4	-	CASSTGATNEKLFF	TGTGCCAGCAGTACGGGGGCAACTAATGAAAAACTGTTTTTT
TRBV5-6	TRBD1	TRBJ2-6	-	CASSATGSTPLSGANVLTF	TGTGCCAGCAGCGCGACAGGGTCTACGCCCCTTTCTGGGGCCAACGTCCTGACTTTC
TRBV20-1	TRBD2	TRBJ2-7	-	CSARETSGTYYEQYF	TGCAGTGCTAGGGAGACTAGCGGGACATACTACGAGCAGTACTTC
TRBV6-1	TRBD1	TRBJ2-7	-	CASSDGQGSSGEQYF	TGTGCCAGCAGTGACGGACAGGGATCTTCTGGCGAGCAGTACTTC
TRBV3-1	TRBD2	TRBJ2-7	-	CASSRDSGRYEQYF	TGTGCCAGCAGCCGAGATAGCGGGAGGTACGAGCAGTACTTC
TRBV28	-	TRBJ2-1	once	CASSLDPGLDIREQFF	TGTGCCAGCAGTTTGGACCCGGGACTCGACATCAGGGAGCAGTTCTTC
TRBV19	TRBD2	TRBJ2-7	few	CASSISGTTSYEQYF	TGTGCCAGTAGTATCTCCGGGACTACGTCCTACGAGCAGTACTTC
TRBV6-5	-	TRBJ2-7	few	CASSYSWGNNYEQYF	TGTGCCAGCAGTTACTCCTGGGGCAACAACTATGAGCAGTACTTC
TRBV15	TRBD1	TRBJ2-3	-	CATSREGRDRGTDTQYF	TGTGCCACCAGCAGAGAGGGCCGGGACAGGGGGACTGATACGCAGTATTTT
TRBV24-1	-	TRBJ2-5	-	CATSDLYSGEETQYF	TGTGCCACCAGTGATTTGTACAGCGGCGAAGAGACCCAGTACTTC